What follows describes a single TCR beta chain. This specimen belongs to a study of blood T cell repertoires in COVID-19. Study overall: There were acute and convalescent COVID-19 samples, and they came from the United States, Italy and Spain.

The germline V and J ends were trimmed by 0 bases and 1 base, with 6 bases remaining between them. Germline V gene data show CDR1 as GTSNPN and CDR2 as SVGIG (reference sequence). The CDR3 totals 13 residues. In the source study's methods: Nucleated cell number was recorded as an estimate derived from reference gene primer amplification. The data were produced by immunoSEQ multiplex PCR, yet TCRdb's version contains in-frame clones alone and is incomplete. Clonal size and the V and J genes are those of that table, whereas D and trimming came from the DNA. The data show 100,000 to 150,000 clones, with approximately 82% seen just once and 9.7% held by the top ten.

This clonotype was sampled from a man aged 35 to 55 with active or convalescent COVID-19. Sequenced: peripheral blood. V usage is TRBV30 and J usage is TRBJ1-1, with a tentative D call TRBD1 (5 bases). CDR3 sequence (DNA): TGTGCCTGGAGTGTTGGACAGAACACTGAAGCTTTCTTT. It translates to CAWSVGQNTEAFF. The full variable domain, its missing parts supplied by reference TRBV30 and TRBJ1-1, is SQTIHQWPATLVQPVGSPLSLECTVEGTSNPNLYWYRQAAGRGLQLLFYSVGIGQISSEVPQNLSASRPQDRQFILSSKKLLLSDSGFYLCAWSVGQNTEAFFGQGTRLTVV.